The 16 T cell receptor beta chains below come from one sample, sequenced in a study of Ad26.COV2.S vaccination and SARS-CoV-2 variants. TCRdb keeps only in-frame clones here, not all; method: immunoSEQ multiplex PCR. The table shows some 290,000 clones, with 70% to 90% occurring only once. Treatment given: roughly 19 received Ad26.COV2.S at low or high dose, single or two shots; 5 received placebo; per-sample allocation not given. Day 63 after the first vaccine or placebo injection was the time point for sampling. Sequencing was performed on peripheral blood, taken in a trial of Ad26.COV2.S vaccine versus placebo. The receptors stem from a person aged 18 to 59 who received the Ad26.COV2.S COVID-19 vaccine or a placebo.

The chain links TRBV5-5 to TRBJ1-2, with 11 bases matching TRBD1. Germline CDR1 and CDR2: SGHKS and YYEKEE (reference sequence). J lost 3 bases, V lost 4 bases, and 14 bases had no gene match. The CDR3 has 18 residues. CDR3 sequence reads: CASSPSLLWTGGDYGYTF. For the CDR3, the DNA is TGTGCCAGCAGCCCTTCCCTTCTTTGGACAGGGGGCGACTATGGCTACACCTTC. The entire variable domain, with the rest obtained from reference TRBV5-5 and TRBJ1-2, is as follows: DAGVTQSPTHLIKTRGQQVTLRCSPISGHKSVSWYQQVLGQGPQFIFQYYEKEERGRGNFPDRFSARQFPNYSSELNVNALLLGDSALYLCASSPSLLWTGGDYGYTFGSGTRLTVV.

This clone is a singleton in its sample. The sample contains more than one DNA sequence encoding this CDR3. V is TRBV6-5 and J is TRBJ2-7, with D tentatively TRBD1 or TRBD2 (7 bases each). CDR1 is MNHEY and CDR2 is SVGAGI in the germline V gene. The CDR3 is 16 amino acids. The germline V and J ends were trimmed by 0 bases and 3 bases, with 15 bases remaining between them. CDR3 loop: CASSYSLGGGFYEQYF. CDR3 DNA sequence: TGTGCCAGCAGTTACTCCCTGGGAGGGGGCTTCTACGAGCAGTACTTC.

This rearrangement joins TRBV15 to TRBJ1-6, with unresolved D. Germline CDR1 is LNHNV and CDR2 is YYDKDF (reference sequence). Trimming pared 0 bases from V and 13 bases from J, leaving 13 bases between. The CDR3 contains 14 residues. The CDR3 coding sequence is TGTGCCACCAGCAGAGATCTCGGGGTCTCCCCCCTCCACTTT. Translating it yields CATSRDLGVSPLHF.

Here the CDR3 DNA reads TGTGCCAGCACGTCTTGGGGGCGGGGCACTGAAGCTTTCTTT. Translation gives CASTSWGRGTEAFF. The chain has TRBV5-4 and TRBJ1-1, with D possibly matching TRBD1 (6 bases). V lost 6 bases, J lost 4 bases, and 16 bases lay in between. The CDR3 loop spans 14 amino acids. CDR1 is SGHNT, CDR2 YYREEE, per germline (reference sequence).

The table lists this clone with a few counts. The chain has TRBV11-2 and TRBJ1-5; D is ambiguous. Germline V lookup: CDR1 SGHAT, CDR2 FQNNGV. Trimming removed 5 bases from V and 6 bases from J, with 17 bases in between. The CDR3 runs to 15 residues. The CDR3 nucleotides read TGTGCCAGCAGCAAAGCGGCAGGTTTGGGTCAGCCCCAGCATTTT. Translated: CASSKAAGLGQPQHF.

This clone was counted a single time. The rearrangement joins TRBV7-9 to TRBJ1-4; D gene unclear. The V end was cut by 1 base, the J end by 5 bases, with 8 bases between. This CDR3 comprises 14 residues. The germline V gene encodes CDR1 SEHNR and CDR2 FQNEAQ (reference sequence). This chain's CDR3 is CASSLEWQNEKLFF. The CDR3, as DNA: TGTGCCAGCAGCTTAGAATGGCAGAATGAAAAACTGTTTTTT. Full variable domain (missing parts from reference TRBV7-9 and TRBJ1-4): DTGVSQNPRHKITKRGQNVTFRCDPISEHNRLYWYRQTLGQGPEFLTYFQNEAQLEKSRLLSDRFSAERPKGSFSTLEIQRTEQGDSAMYLCASSLEWQNEKLFFGSGTQLSVL.

This clone was seen a single time. V is TRBV7-9 and J is TRBJ2-5, with TRBD1 as a possible D gene (6 bases). Germline CDR1 is SEHNR and CDR2 is FQNEAQ (reference sequence). The CDR3 length is 14 residues. V lost 4 bases to trimming and J lost 1 base, with 10 bases between them. CDR3 coding DNA: TGTGCCAGCAGCTCTACACAGGGCCAAGAGACCCAGTACTTC. This encodes CASSSTQGQETQYF.

Note on this clone: This specimen includes other DNA sequences encoding the same CDR3. The genes are TRBV5-1 and TRBJ1-1, with TRBD1 matching over 8 bases. The V segment lost 2 bases and the J segment 0 bases; nucleotides outside the gene matches: 9. From germline, CDR1 is SGHRS and CDR2 YFSETQ. The CDR3 has 17 amino acids. The CDR3 loop is CASSLGQGRLVNTEAFF. The CDR3 DNA reads TGCGCCAGCAGCTTAGGACAGGGCAGGTTGGTGAACACTGAAGCTTTCTTT.

This chain joins TRBV2 and TRBJ2-7, with D possibly being TRBD1 (5 bases). Trimming removed 4 bases from V and 6 bases from J, with 13 bases in between. The CDR3 runs 13 residues. Germline CDR1 and CDR2: SNHLY and FYNNEI. CDR3 amino acids: CASSVQGQSEQYF. The CDR3 nucleotides read TGTGCCAGCAGTGTCCAGGGTCAGTCCGAGCAGTACTTC.

The rearrangement links TRBV4-1 to TRBJ1-2; D possibly corresponds to TRBD1 (5 bases). The germline V and J ends were trimmed by 0 bases and 6 bases, with 8 bases remaining between them. This CDR3 is built from 13 residues. CDR1 MGHRA and CDR2 YSYEKL come from the germline V gene. The CDR3 sequence: CASSQEQAHGYTF. Here the CDR3 DNA reads TGCGCCAGCAGCCAAGAACAGGCCCATGGCTACACCTTC.

The rearrangement uses TRBV18 and TRBJ2-4, with TRBD2 matching over 13 bases. Germline V lookup: CDR1 KGHSH, CDR2 LQKENI. This CDR3 region has 15 residues. Losses at the gene ends were 5 bases for V and 6 bases for J; bases not matched to a gene: 4. The CDR3 DNA reads as TGTGCCAGCTCAACTGGACTAGCGGGGGCAAACATTCAGTACTTC. Residues: CASSTGLAGANIQYF.

The chain has TRBV28 and TRBJ1-1; D is unresolved. The CDR3 covers 14 residues. The germline CDR1 and CDR2 sequences are MDHEN and SYDVKM. Trimming stripped 2 bases from V and 4 bases from J, with 11 bases between. CDR3 DNA: TGTGCCAGCAGTTTAGATGGGGTTCTCACTGAAGCTTTCTTT. It yields the protein CASSLDGVLTEAFF.

The chain combines TRBV11-2 with TRBJ2-1; D not resolved. Trimming pared 3 bases from V and 2 bases from J, leaving 5 bases between. The length of the CDR3 is 13 residues. The germline CDR1 and CDR2 sequences are SGHAT and FQNNGV. The CDR3 protein is CASSFAAYNEQFF. DNA of the CDR3: TGTGCCAGCAGCTTCGCTGCCTACAATGAGCAGTTCTTC.

This chain links TRBV7-3 with TRBJ1-2; perhaps TRBD1 as D (5 bases). CDR3 length equals 15 residues. The V end lost 1 base, the J end lost 5 bases, and 14 bases lay between the germline ends. Germline V lookup: CDR1 SGHTA, CDR2 FQGTGA. The CDR3 DNA is TGTGCCAGCAGCTTAATGGCCGGGACTGATTATGGCTACACCTTC. It is translated as CASSLMAGTDYGYTF.

This clone was observed at least ten times. This sequence joins TRBV19 and TRBJ1-3; D call uncertain. CDR3 length: 13 amino acids. The V gene's germline CDR1 is LNHDA and CDR2 SQIVND (reference sequence). The ends were cut back, 7 bases at V and 0 bases at J, with 7 bases in the middle. CDR3 bases: TGTGCCAGTATCGATCGCTCTGGAAACACCATATATTTT. It codes for CASIDRSGNTIYF.

This chain uses TRBV7-8 with TRBJ1-1, with D hard to call. V was pared by 1 base and J by 1 base, with 7 bases between. Looked up from germline, CDR1 is SGHVS and CDR2 is FQNEAQ. This CDR3 contains 14 residues. The CDR3 region is CASSLGLRNTEAFF. The CDR3 DNA reads as TGTGCCAGCAGCTTAGGTTTAAGGAACACTGAAGCTTTCTTT.